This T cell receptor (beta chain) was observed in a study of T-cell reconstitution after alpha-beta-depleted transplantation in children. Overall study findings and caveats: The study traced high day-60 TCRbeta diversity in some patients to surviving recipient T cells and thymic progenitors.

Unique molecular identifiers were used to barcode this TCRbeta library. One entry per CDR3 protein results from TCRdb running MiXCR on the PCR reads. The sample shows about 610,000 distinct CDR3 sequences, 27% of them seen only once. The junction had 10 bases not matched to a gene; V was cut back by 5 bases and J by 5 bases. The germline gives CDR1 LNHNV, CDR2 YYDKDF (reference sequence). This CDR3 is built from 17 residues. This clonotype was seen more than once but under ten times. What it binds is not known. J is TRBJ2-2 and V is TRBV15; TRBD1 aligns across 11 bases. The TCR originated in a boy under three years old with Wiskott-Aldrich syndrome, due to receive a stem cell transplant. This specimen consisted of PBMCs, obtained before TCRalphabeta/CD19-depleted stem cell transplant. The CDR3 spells CATSGLSGQGGTGELFF. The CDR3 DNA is TGTGCCACCAGCGGACTGTCGGGACAGGGGGGAACCGGGGAGCTGTTTTTT.